These 20 T cell receptor beta chains originate from one sample sequenced in a study of shared clonotypes between healthy human individuals. Only in-frame clones appear in the TCRdb table, and some are missing; sequencing was by immunoSEQ multiplex PCR. The sample shows approximately 600,000 clones, 85% to 95% of them seen only once. Naive CD8 cells comprised CD45RO-negative, CCR7-positively selected cells, excluding terminally differentiated effector memory CD45RA+ cells. Sample: naive CD8+ T cells sorted from blood. These receptors originate from a woman in her twenties or thirties in good health.

The chain carries TRBV27 and TRBJ1-2; TRBD1 agrees at 7 bases. Germline-derived CDR1 and CDR2 are MNHEY and SMNVEV (reference sequence). V was clipped by 0 bases and J by 2 bases; unmatched bases: 9. This CDR3 contains 17 residues. The CDR3 nucleotides are TGTGCCAGCAGTTTATCGTTCGCCATACAGGGGAACTATGGCTACACCTTC. Its translation is CASSLSFAIQGNYGYTF.

The gene calls are TRBV28 and TRBJ1-4; D call uncertain. V was clipped by 5 bases and J by 6 bases, with 7 bases between them. Germline-derived CDR1 and CDR2 are MDHEN and SYDVKM. The CDR3 is 12 amino acids. CDR3 amino acids: CASSLFDEKLFF. Here the CDR3 DNA reads TGTGCCAGCAGTCTCTTCGATGAAAAACTGTTTTTT.

This sequence joins TRBV2 and TRBJ2-4; no firm D call. The V end lost 6 bases, the J end lost 0 bases, and 18 bases lay between the germline ends. The CDR3 contains 17 residues. From germline, CDR1 is SNHLY and CDR2 FYNNEI. CDR3 nucleotide sequence: TGTGCCAGCAGAGAACTGTCCACGCCAATAGCCAAAAACATTCAGTACTTC. Its translation: CASRELSTPIAKNIQYF.

V and J are TRBV7-9 and TRBJ2-3; D is unresolved. The CDR3 contains 18 residues. Germline V gene data show CDR1 as SEHNR and CDR2 as FQNEAQ (reference sequence). The V gene lost 5 bases and the J gene lost 1 base, with 22 bases spanning the gap. The CDR3 reads CASSPPSLGITGTDTQYF. CDR3 nucleotides: TGTGCCAGCAGCCCCCCTTCACTCGGCATTACGGGCACAGATACGCAGTATTTT.

With respect to this clone: Different DNA sequences within this sample yield the same CDR3. V and J are TRBV27 and TRBJ1-1; D gene ambiguous. V gave up 0 bases and J gave up 4 bases, with 9 bases separating them. Looked up from germline, CDR1 is MNHEY and CDR2 is SMNVEV (reference sequence). The CDR3 is made up of 14 amino acids. For the CDR3, the DNA is TGTGCCAGCAGTTTATCTCCGCGTGGCACTGAAGCTTTCTTT. Its translation is CASSLSPRGTEAFF.

V and J are TRBV19 and TRBJ1-1, with a tentative D call TRBD1 (6 bases). V was shortened by 9 bases and J by 4 bases, with 21 bases between the two germline ends. This CDR3 spans 15 amino acids. Germline V CDR1 and CDR2: LNHDA, SQIVND (reference sequence). This CDR3 reads CASTPWGGRGTEAFF. CDR3 DNA: TGTGCCAGCACCCCTTGGGGGGGGCGCGGCACTGAAGCTTTCTTT.

The CDR3 reads CASSLPPAGGSTDTQYF. In nucleotides, the CDR3 is TGTGCCAGCAGCTTACCCCCAGCGGGAGGGTCCACAGATACGCAGTATTTT. The genes are TRBV7-3 and TRBJ2-3; 10 nucleotides match TRBD2. With 2 bases clipped from V and 2 bases from J, the junction kept 7 bases outside the gene matches. Germline loops: CDR1 SGHTA, CDR2 FQGTGA. This CDR3 is built from 17 residues.

This chain connects TRBV19 to TRBJ1-5, with D perhaps TRBD1 (6 bases). V dropped 7 bases and J dropped 1 base, with 14 bases sitting between them. The CDR3 is 15 residues long. Germline CDR1 reads LNHDA; CDR2 reads SQIVND (reference sequence). The CDR3 loop reads CASIGHRESNQPQHF. CDR3 coding DNA: TGTGCCAGTATAGGCCACAGGGAAAGCAATCAGCCCCAGCATTTT.

The chain is built from TRBV7-6 and TRBJ2-1; D unclear. Per germline, CDR1 SGHVS and CDR2 FNYEAQ. Deletions cut 1 base from V and 5 bases from J, with 12 bases between. This CDR3 has 15 amino acids. The CDR3 DNA is TGTGCCAGCAGCTTAGGGGTGGGAACAAACAATGAGCAGTTCTTC. Translating gives CASSLGVGTNNEQFF.

This rearrangement joins TRBV5-6 to TRBJ2-7; 7 nucleotides line up with TRBD2. The ends lost 1 base at V and 5 bases at J; junction bases unmatched: 3. Germline V gives CDR1 SGHDT, CDR2 YYEEEE. The CDR3 sequence is 13 residues long. The CDR3 spells CASSLWGGNEQYF. The CDR3 DNA reads TGTGCCAGCAGCTTGTGGGGAGGGAACGAGCAGTACTTC. Full variable domain (rest looked up from reference TRBV5-6 and TRBJ2-7): DAGVTQSPTHLIKTRGQQVTLRCSPKSGHDTVSWYQQALGQGPQFIFQYYEEEERQRGNFPDRFSGHQFPNYSSELNVNALLLGDSALYLCASSLWGGNEQYFGPGTRLTVT.

DNA of the CDR3: TGTGCCAGTAGTATATCTGGGAACACTGAAGCTTTCTTT. Translation gives CASSISGNTEAFF. This sequence joins TRBV19 and TRBJ1-1, with no clear D. V gave up 2 bases and J gave up 1 base, with 5 bases separating them. The CDR3 has 13 residues. Germline loops: CDR1 LNHDA, CDR2 SQIVND (reference sequence).

The CDR3 sequence: CATTSRRQPLNYGYTF. For the CDR3, the DNA is TGTGCCACCACCTCCAGGCGGCAGCCACTTAACTATGGCTACACCTTC. V usage is TRBV28 and J usage is TRBJ1-2; D ambiguous. CDR1 and CDR2 from the germline V gene are MDHEN and SYDVKM. V lost 10 bases and J lost 1, with 22 bases in between. The CDR3 has 16 residues.

Comment on this clone: The same CDR3 arises from other DNA sequences in this sample as well. The chain carries TRBV27 and TRBJ1-2; D is possibly TRBD1 (5 bases). The length of the CDR3 is 14 residues. Germline V gene data show CDR1 as MNHEY and CDR2 as SMNVEV (reference sequence). Trimming pared 5 bases from V and 5 bases from J, leaving 15 bases between. The DNA of the CDR3 is TGTGCCAGCAGTCCTACCGGGACTGTATATGGCTACACCTTC. Its protein is CASSPTGTVYGYTF.

The chain recombines TRBV27 with TRBJ2-7; D gene uncertain. The germline CDR1 and CDR2 sequences are MNHEY and SMNVEV (reference sequence). Trimming took 5 bases from V and 6 from J, leaving 17 bases between them. The CDR3 contains 14 residues. The CDR3 here is CASSPSTRGGEQYF. The CDR3 region has the DNA TGTGCCAGCAGTCCCTCTACCCGCGGCGGCGAGCAGTACTTC.

This chain joins TRBV19 and TRBJ2-5, with a weak D call TRBD2 (6 bases). This CDR3 region has 14 residues. Trimming took off 5 bases at V and 11 bases at J, with 21 bases between the two ends. Germline V gives CDR1 LNHDA, CDR2 SQIVND (reference sequence). CDR3 protein: CASSGARETREQYF. DNA for the CDR3: TGTGCCAGTAGTGGGGCCCGGGAAACTCGGGAGCAGTACTTC.

This chain uses TRBV2 with TRBJ2-7; D is ambiguous. V shed 4 bases and J shed 7 bases, with 8 bases lying between them. CDR1 and CDR2 (germline): SNHLY, FYNNEI. The CDR3 loop spans 11 amino acids. CDR3 coding DNA: TGTGCCAGCAGTGGAAATTTAGAGCAGTACTTC. This codes for CASSGNLEQYF.

V is TRBV27 and J is TRBJ2-1, with 12 positions matching TRBD2. Losses at the gene ends were 6 bases for V and 8 bases for J; bases not matched to a gene: 8. The CDR3 has 15 residues. Germline V gives CDR1 MNHEY, CDR2 SMNVEV (reference sequence). Here the CDR3 reads CASRTLAGGPDEQFF. CDR3 DNA: TGTGCCAGCAGGACCCTAGCGGGAGGGCCTGATGAGCAGTTCTTC.

The V and J genes are TRBV5-8 and TRBJ1-2; the match to TRBD1 covers 10 bases. The germline V gene has CDR1 SGHTS and CDR2 YDEGEE. V lost 5 bases to trimming and J lost 0 bases; unmatched junction nucleotides: 4. The CDR3 spans 15 residues. CDR3 sequence: CASSWGQGTNYGYTF. CDR3 sequence (DNA): TGTGCCAGCAGTTGGGGACAGGGGACTAACTATGGCTACACCTTC.

J is TRBJ1-5 and V is TRBV27; D not certain. Germline-derived CDR1 and CDR2 are MNHEY and SMNVEV (reference sequence). Trimming left V 1 base short and J 0 bases short, with 7 bases between. CDR3 length equals 15 residues. CDR3 bases: TGTGCCAGCAGTTTATTAGGCTCTAGCAATCAGCCCCAGCATTTT. Translating it yields CASSLLGSSNQPQHF.

V gene TRBV2 combines with J gene TRBJ1-5; TRBD1 matches 9 bases. The V segment lost 8 bases and the J segment 6 bases; nucleotides outside the gene matches: 14. The CDR3 sequence is 16 residues long. Germline V gene lookup returns CDR1 SNHLY and CDR2 FYNNEI. The CDR3 nucleotides are TGTGCCAGCGGACTAGATGGGACAGGGTTGGCTCAGCCCCAGCATTTT. Protein sequence: CASGLDGTGLAQPQHF.